Following are 5 T cell receptor beta chains from one sample sequenced in a study of T cell repertoires in aging, cancer and after chemotherapy. Multiplex touch-down PCR with TRB-A/B primers amplified rearranged V-D-J TRB sequences. TCRdb passed the multiplex PCR reads through MiXCR, listing each CDR3 protein once. The sample lists thousands of distinct CDR3 sequences; around 66% were seen once. TCR beta rearrangements were amplified from peripheral blood genomic DNA. The sample consisted of blood. The receptor source for this set is a human donor with a solid tumor.

As to this clonotype: The junction and the germline gene differ at one end; a read error may be behind it. The chain links TRBV30 to TRBJ2-2; 7 bases agree with TRBD2. The length of the CDR3 is 13 residues. Germline CDR1 reads GTSNPN; CDR2 reads SVGIG (reference sequence). The CDR3 spells CSRAGEGTGELFF. CDR3 coding DNA: TGCTCGAGGGCGGGAGAAGGTACCGGGGAGCTGTTTTTT.

The CDR3 nucleotides are TGCAGCACCTTAATAGGGTCAGATACGCAGTATTTT. Protein product: CSTLIGSDTQYF. This sequence joins TRBV29-1 and TRBJ2-3; D is unclear. The ends were cut back, 8 bases at V and 4 bases at J, with 13 bases in the middle. Germline V gives CDR1 SQVTM, CDR2 ANQGSEA. This CDR3 has 12 residues.

This chain connects TRBV5-1 to TRBJ2-7; TRBD2 matches at 12 bases. This CDR3 comprises 14 residues. The V and J ends lost 3 bases and 6 bases, in that order; junction bases with no gene match: 4. CDR1 SGHRS and CDR2 YFSETQ come from the germline V gene. The CDR3 reads CASSSTSGRAEQYF. In nucleotides, the CDR3 is TGCGCCAGCAGCTCGACTAGCGGGAGAGCCGAGCAGTACTTC. Full variable domain (rest looked up from reference TRBV5-1 and TRBJ2-7): KAGVTQTPRYLIKTRGQQVTLSCSPISGHRSVSWYQQTPGQGLQFLFEYFSETQRNKGNFPGRFSGRQFSNSRSEMNVSTLELGDSALYLCASSSTSGRAEQYFGPGTRLTVT.

This chain connects TRBV12-5 to TRBJ1-2; TRBD1 matches at 7 bases. Germline CDR1 reads LGHNT; CDR2 reads FRNRAP. CDR3 length: 16 amino acids. The ends lost 0 bases at V and 6 bases at J; junction bases unmatched: 10. DNA of the CDR3: TGTGCTAGTGGTTTGGTAGCCATGACAGGGAAAGATGGCTACACCTTC. It translates to CASGLVAMTGKDGYTF.

The V gene is TRBV12-3 or TRBV12-4, the J gene TRBJ1-2, with a possible D match to TRBD1 (5 bases). The CDR3 totals 14 residues. V gave up 6 bases and J gave up 8 bases, with 19 bases separating them. The CDR3 is CASRPVGGSRGYTF. The CDR3 DNA follows: TGTGCCAGCAGGCCAGTTGGGGGATCTCGGGGCTACACCTTC.